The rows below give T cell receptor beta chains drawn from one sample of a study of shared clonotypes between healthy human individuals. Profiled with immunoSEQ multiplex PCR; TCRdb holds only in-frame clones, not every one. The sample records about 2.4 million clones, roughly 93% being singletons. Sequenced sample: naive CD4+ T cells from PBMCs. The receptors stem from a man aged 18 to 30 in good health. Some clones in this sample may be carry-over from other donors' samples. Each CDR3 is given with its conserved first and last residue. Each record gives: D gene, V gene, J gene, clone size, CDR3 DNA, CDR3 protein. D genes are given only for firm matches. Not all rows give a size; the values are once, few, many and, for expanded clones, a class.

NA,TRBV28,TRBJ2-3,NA,TGTGCCAGCAGTAGGTGGACTCGGGGAGATACGCAGTATTTT,CASSRWTRGDTQYF
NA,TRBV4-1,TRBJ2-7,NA,TGCGCCAGCAGCCAAGATAGTAGGGCAGGACCCTACGAGCAGTACTTC,CASSQDSRAGPYEQYF
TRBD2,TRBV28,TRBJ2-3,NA,TGTGCCAGCAGTTCCGGGACGACTAGCGGGAGCAACACAGATACGCAGTATTTT,CASSSGTTSGSNTDTQYF
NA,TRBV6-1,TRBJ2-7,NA,TGTGCCAGCAGTGCACCTGGCAACCTTAGGAGGCAGGGCGCCTACGAGCAGTACTTC,CASSAPGNLRRQGAYEQYF
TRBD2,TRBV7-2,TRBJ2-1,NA,TGTGCCAGCAGCTTAAAACTAGCGGGCTACAATGAGCAGTTCTTC,CASSLKLAGYNEQFF
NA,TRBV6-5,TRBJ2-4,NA,TGTGCCAGCAGCCCTCAAGTGGCAGCCAAAAACATTCAGTACTTC,CASSPQVAAKNIQYF
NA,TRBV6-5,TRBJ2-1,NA,TGTGCCAGCAGTTACAGACCGGGACTTCTAAATGAGCAGTTCTTC,CASSYRPGLLNEQFF
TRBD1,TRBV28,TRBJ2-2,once,TGTGCCAGCAGTCCCCATCCGGGACAGGGGAGCACCGGGGAGCTGTTTTTT,CASSPHPGQGSTGELFF
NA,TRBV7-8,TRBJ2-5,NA,TGTGCCAGCTCGGACAGTAATACTTTTAAGTTGGAGACCCAGTACTTC,CASSDSNTFKLETQYF
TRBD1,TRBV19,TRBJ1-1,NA,TGTGCCAGTAGCCCTTTCGGGGCAGGGGGCATGAACACTGAAGCTTTCTTT,CASSPFGAGGMNTEAFF
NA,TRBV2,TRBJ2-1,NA,TGTGCCAGCAGTGATGAAGCGGGTAGGCAGTTCTTC,CASSDEAGRQFF
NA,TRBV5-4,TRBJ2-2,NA,TGTGCCAGCAGCTTGAACAGGGTGGCCGGGGAGCTGTTTTTT,CASSLNRVAGELFF
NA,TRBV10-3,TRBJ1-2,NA,TGTGCCATCAGTGAGCAAGGGTCTTATGGCTACACCTTC,CAISEQGSYGYTF
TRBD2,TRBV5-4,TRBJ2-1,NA,TGTGCCAGCAGTCAGGGACTAGCGGTCTTGTACAATGAGCAGTTCTTC,CASSQGLAVLYNEQFF
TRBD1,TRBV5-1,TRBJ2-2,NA,TGCGCCAGCAGCTTGCTGGGACAGGGTGCGGGCGGGGAGCTGTTTTTT,CASSLLGQGAGGELFF
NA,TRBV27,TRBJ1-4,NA,TGTGCCAGCAGGGATCGAGACAGGCCTCATGAAAAACTGTTTTTT,CASRDRDRPHEKLFF
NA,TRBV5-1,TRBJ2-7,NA,TGCGCCAGCAGCTCAAGGGGATCGTCCTACGAGCAGTACTTC,CASSSRGSSYEQYF
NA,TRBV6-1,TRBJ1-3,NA,TGTGCCAGCAGTGACTCCCCTTTTGGGACCATATATTTT,CASSDSPFGTIYF
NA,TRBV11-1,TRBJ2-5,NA,TGTGCCAGCAGCTTAGGTGGCGGGAAGGAGACCCAGTACTTC,CASSLGGGKETQYF
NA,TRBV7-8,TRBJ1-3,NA,TGTGCCAGCAGCTTAGTAAGGGTTGGAAACACCATATATTTT,CASSLVRVGNTIYF
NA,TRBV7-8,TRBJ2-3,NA,TGTGCCAGCAGCACCAGAGCGGGTACGCTCACAGATACGCAGTATTTT,CASSTRAGTLTDTQYF
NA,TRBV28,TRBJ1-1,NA,TGTGCCAGCAGTTTATTAAGTCCGGGGGGTGCTGAAGCTTTCTTT,CASSLLSPGGAEAFF
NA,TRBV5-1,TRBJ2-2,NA,TGCGCCAGCAGCTATGACAGTTCCTACGCGAACACCGGGGAGCTGTTTTTT,CASSYDSSYANTGELFF
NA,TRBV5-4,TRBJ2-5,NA,TGTGCCAGCAGCTTGGCCGCGACAGCACAAGAGACCCAGTACTTC,CASSLAATAQETQYF
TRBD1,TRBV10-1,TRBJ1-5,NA,TGCGCCAGCAGTGAGCCGTGGGGAGGGGGCCTGAGCAATCAGCCCCAGCATTTT,CASSEPWGGGLSNQPQHF
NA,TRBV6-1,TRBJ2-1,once,TGTGCCAGCAGAGAAAGCGGGCATGAGCAGTTCTTC,CASRESGHEQFF
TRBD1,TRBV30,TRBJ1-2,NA,TGTGCCTGCCTGATAGGGACAGGGGGCAACTATGGCTACACCTTC,CACLIGTGGNYGYTF
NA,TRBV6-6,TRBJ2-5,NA,TGTGCCAGCAGCCAGGCGGACAGTCAAGAGACCCAGTACTTC,CASSQADSQETQYF